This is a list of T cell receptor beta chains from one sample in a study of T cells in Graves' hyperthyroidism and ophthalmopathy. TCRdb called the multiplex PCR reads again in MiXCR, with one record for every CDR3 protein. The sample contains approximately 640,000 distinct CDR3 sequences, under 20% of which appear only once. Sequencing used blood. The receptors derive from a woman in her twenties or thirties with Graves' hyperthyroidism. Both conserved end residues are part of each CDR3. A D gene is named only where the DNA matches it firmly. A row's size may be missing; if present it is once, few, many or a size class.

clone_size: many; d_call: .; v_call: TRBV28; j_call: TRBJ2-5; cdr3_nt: TGTGCCAGCAGTTTATCGGGGGATGCCGAGACCCAGTACTTC; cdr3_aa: CASSLSGDAETQYF
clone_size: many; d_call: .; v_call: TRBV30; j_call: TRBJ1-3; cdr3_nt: TGTGCCTGGAGTTTTCGGCACACCATATATTTT; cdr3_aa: CAWSFRHTIYF
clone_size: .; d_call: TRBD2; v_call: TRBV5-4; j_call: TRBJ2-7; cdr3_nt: TGTGCCAGCAGCAGCCGACTAGCGCAAGGCGAGCAGTACTTC; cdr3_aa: CASSSRLAQGEQYF
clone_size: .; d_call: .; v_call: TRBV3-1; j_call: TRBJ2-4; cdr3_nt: TGTGCCAGCAGCCAAGGAGCGTTAACGAGGGGGGCCAAAAACATTCAGTACTTC; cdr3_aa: CASSQGALTRGAKNIQYF
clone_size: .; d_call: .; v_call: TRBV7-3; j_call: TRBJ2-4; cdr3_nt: TGTGCCAGCAGCATCTCAGGGGGGGACATTCAGTACTTC; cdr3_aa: CASSISGGDIQYF
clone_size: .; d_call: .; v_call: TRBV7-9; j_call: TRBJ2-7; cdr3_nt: TGTGCCAGCAGCGGGAGAAAGGGGAACGAGCAGTACTTC; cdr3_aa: CASSGRKGNEQYF
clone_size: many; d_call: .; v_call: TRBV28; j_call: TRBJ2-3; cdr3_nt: TGTGCCAGCAGTTCTTTTAGGACAGAGCACACAGATACGCAGTATTTT; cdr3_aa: CASSSFRTEHTDTQYF
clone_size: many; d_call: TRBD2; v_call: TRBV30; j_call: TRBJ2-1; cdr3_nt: TGTGCCTGGACCGCTTCTAGCGGAGGGTACAATGAGCAGTTCTTC; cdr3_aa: CAWTASSGGYNEQFF
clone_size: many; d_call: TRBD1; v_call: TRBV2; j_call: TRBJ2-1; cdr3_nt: TGTGCCAGCAGCCAAGAGGGACAGGGGGCACTCGATGAGCAGTTCTTC; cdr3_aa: CASSQEGQGALDEQFF
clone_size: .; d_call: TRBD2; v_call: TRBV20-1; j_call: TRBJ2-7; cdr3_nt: TGCAGTGCTCGGGGGGGGGGGCTCCTCGAGCAGTACTTC; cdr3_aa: CSARGGGLLEQYF
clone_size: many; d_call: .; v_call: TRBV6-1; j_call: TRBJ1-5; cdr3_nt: TGTGCCAGCAGACCCCGACTGCATAGCAATCAGCCCCAGCATTTT; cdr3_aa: CASRPRLHSNQPQHF
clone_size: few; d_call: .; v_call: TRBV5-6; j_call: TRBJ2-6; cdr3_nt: TGTGCCAGCAGCGCCACTAGTCTTCCTGGGGCCAACGTCCTGACTTTC; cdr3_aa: CASSATSLPGANVLTF
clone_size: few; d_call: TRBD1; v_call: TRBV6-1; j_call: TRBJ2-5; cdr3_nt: TGTGCCAGCAGTGATTACAGGGGGCGGGAGACCCAGTACTTC; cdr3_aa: CASSDYRGRETQYF
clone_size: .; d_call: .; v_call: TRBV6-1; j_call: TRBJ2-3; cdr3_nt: TGTGCCAGCAGAATTACGGAGCCCAGGCGCACAGATACGCAGTATTTT; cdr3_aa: CASRITEPRRTDTQYF
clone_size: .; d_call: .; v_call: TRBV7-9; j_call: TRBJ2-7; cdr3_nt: TGTGCCAGCAGCTCCACGTCCCAGGGTCGGAGCTCCTACGAGCAGTACTTC; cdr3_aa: CASSSTSQGRSSYEQYF
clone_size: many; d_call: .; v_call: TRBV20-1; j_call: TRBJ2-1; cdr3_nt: TGCAGTGCTAGCCCAAGCGATGAGCAGTTCTTC; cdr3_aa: CSASPSDEQFF
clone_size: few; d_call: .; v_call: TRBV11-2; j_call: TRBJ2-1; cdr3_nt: TGTGCCAGCAGCTCGGAGCTGAGCTCCTACAATGAGCAGTTCTTC; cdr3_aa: CASSSELSSYNEQFF
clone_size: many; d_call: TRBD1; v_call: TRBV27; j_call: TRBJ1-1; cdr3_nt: TGTGCCAGCAGTTTCCGGGACAGGGGGCAAAGGACTGAAGCTTTCTTT; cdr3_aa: CASSFRDRGQRTEAFF
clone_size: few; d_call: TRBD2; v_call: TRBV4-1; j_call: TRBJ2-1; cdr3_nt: TGCGCCAGCAGCCTCAAATCGACTAGCGGCCTAGGGAATGAGCAGTTCTTC; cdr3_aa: CASSLKSTSGLGNEQFF
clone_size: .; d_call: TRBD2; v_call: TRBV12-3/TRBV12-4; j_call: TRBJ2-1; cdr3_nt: TGTGCCAGCAGTGGGGGACTAGCGGGACCCCGAGGCAATGAGCAGTTCTTC; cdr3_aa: CASSGGLAGPRGNEQFF
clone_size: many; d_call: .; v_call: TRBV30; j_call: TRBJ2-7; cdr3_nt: TGTGCCTGGAGTCCGCCGGGCGAGCAGTACTTC; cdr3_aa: CAWSPPGEQYF
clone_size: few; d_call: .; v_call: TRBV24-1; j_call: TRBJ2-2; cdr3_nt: TGTGCCACCAGTGACCGGGCCCTCACCGGGGAGCTGTTTTTT; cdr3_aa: CATSDRALTGELFF
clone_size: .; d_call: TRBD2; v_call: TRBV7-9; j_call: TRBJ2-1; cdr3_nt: TGTGCCAGCAGCTTAGGGAAAACATGGACTAGCGGACCTTACAATGAGCAGTTCTTC; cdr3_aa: CASSLGKTWTSGPYNEQFF
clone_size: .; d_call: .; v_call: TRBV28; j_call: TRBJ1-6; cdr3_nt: TGTGCCAGCAGTTTCTGGGCAGGGTTTTTTTCACCCCTCCACTTT; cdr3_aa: CASSFWAGFFSPLHF
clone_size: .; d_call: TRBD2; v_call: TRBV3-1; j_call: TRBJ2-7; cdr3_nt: TGTGCCAGCAGCCGCCTCCTTCCGGGACTAGCGGACGAGCAGTACTTC; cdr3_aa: CASSRLLPGLADEQYF
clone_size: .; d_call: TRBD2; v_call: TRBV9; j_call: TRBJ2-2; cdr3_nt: TGTGCCAGCAGCGTAAGCCGCCGCGGGACTAGCGGGAGGATGAACACCGGGGAGCTGTTTTTT; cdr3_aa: CASSVSRRGTSGRMNTGELFF
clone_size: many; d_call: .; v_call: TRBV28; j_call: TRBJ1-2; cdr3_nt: TGTGCCAGCACTATCGGGGGACCCACCAACAATGGCTACACCTTC; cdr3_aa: CASTIGGPTNNGYTF
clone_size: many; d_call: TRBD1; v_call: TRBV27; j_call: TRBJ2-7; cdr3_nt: TGTGCCAGCAGTTTATCTACCCCCGGACAGGTCTACGAGCAGTACTTC; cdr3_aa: CASSLSTPGQVYEQYF
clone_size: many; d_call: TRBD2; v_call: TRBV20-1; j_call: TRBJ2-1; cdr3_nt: TGCAGTGCTAGAACGGGACTAGGGTACAATGAGCAGTTCTTC; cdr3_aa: CSARTGLGYNEQFF
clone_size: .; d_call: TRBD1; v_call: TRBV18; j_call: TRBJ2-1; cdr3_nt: TGTGCCAGCTCCCCGGGACAGGGCAGCAATGGGCAGTTCTTC; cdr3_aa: CASSPGQGSNGQFF
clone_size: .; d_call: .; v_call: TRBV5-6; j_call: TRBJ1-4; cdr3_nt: TGTGCCAGCAGCTTGGCACATCGTGGACGGGAAAAACTGTTTTTT; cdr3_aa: CASSLAHRGREKLFF
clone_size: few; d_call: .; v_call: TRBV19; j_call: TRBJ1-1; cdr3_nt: TGTGCCAGTAGTATAAGCAGGGGCACTGAAGCTTTCTTT; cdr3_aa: CASSISRGTEAFF
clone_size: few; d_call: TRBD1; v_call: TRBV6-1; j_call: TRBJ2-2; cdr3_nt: TGTGCCAGCAGTTCGACGCCGGGACAGGGTGACACCGGGGAGCTGTTTTTT; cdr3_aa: CASSSTPGQGDTGELFF
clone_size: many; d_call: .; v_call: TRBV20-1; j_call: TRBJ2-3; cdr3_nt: TGCAGTGCTAGAGAAGGTGCAGGGTTTCCCACAGATACGCAGTATTTT; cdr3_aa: CSAREGAGFPTDTQYF
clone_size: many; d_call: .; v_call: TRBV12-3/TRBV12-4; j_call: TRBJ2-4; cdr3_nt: TGTGCCAGCAGCACTGAGAACATTCAGTACTTC; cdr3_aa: CASSTENIQYF
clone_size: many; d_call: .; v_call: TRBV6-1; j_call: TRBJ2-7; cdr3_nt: TGTGCCAGCAGGGGAAGCGGGGAGCAGTACTTC; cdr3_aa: CASRGSGEQYF
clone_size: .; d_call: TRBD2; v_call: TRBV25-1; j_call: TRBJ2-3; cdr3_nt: TGTGCCAGCAGTGAATCCCCCTTTACTAGCGGGGGCACAGATACGCAGTATTTT; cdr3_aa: CASSESPFTSGGTDTQYF
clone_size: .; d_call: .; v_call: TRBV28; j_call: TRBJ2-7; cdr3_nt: TGTGCCAGCAGTTTTAGAGGGCCCGTGAGGGACGAGCAGTACTTC; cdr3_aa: CASSFRGPVRDEQYF
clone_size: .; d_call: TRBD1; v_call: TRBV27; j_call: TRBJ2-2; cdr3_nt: TGTGCCAGCAGTTTATTGAGGACAGGGAACACCGGGGAGCTGTTTTTT; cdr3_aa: CASSLLRTGNTGELFF
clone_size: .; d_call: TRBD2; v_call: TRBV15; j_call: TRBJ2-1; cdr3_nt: TGTGCCACCAGCAGCGGCGGGACTAGCGGCTACAATGAGCAGTTCTTC; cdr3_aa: CATSSGGTSGYNEQFF
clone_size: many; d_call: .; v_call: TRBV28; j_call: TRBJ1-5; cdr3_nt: TGTGCCAGCAGTTGGTCGACAGTAATACAGCCCCAGCATTTT; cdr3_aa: CASSWSTVIQPQHF